The next 10 T cell receptor beta chains were all read from a single sample in a study of cytomegalovirus exposure and HLA in healthy donors. Primers: 60 Vbeta forward and 13 Jbeta reverse. Assay used: immunoSEQ multiplex PCR; TCRdb lists only in-frame clones, some missing. This sample's table has under 130,000 clones. The sequenced material came from PBMCs. These receptors were taken from a man in his fifties in good health and CMV-seronegative.

The chain carries TRBV5-1 and TRBJ2-5; tentative D call: TRBD2 (6 bases). The V gene lost 2 bases and the J gene lost 9 bases, with 20 bases spanning the gap. This CDR3 has 15 residues. The V gene's germline CDR1 is SGHRS and CDR2 YFSETQ. In nucleotides, the CDR3 is TGCGCCAGCAGCTTCCTACGCGGGACCTCTGAGGCCCAGTACTTC. It encodes CASSFLRGTSEAQYF.

This chain connects TRBV4-3 to TRBJ1-1, with TRBD1 matching 8 bases. Trimming cost V 5 bases and J 0 bases; bases outside gene matches: 5. In germline, CDR1 is LGHNA, CDR2 YSLEER. This CDR3 has 15 residues. The CDR3: CASSVYRGMNTEAFF. CDR3 coding DNA: TGCGCCAGCAGCGTCTACAGGGGGATGAACACTGAAGCTTTCTTT.

The V call is TRBV4-1, the J call TRBJ2-3; 7 bases fit TRBD1. The germline gives CDR1 MGHRA, CDR2 YSYEKL. The CDR3 spans 17 residues. The V gene end was trimmed by 1 base and the J gene end by 1 base; junction bases not matched to a gene: 8. DNA of the CDR3: TGCGCCAGCAGCCAAGCGAACAACAGGGGCGGCACAGATACGCAGTATTTT. Translated, it gives CASSQANNRGGTDTQYF.

The chain combines TRBV7-9 with TRBJ2-2; perhaps TRBD2 as D (6 bases). CDR1 is SEHNR, CDR2 FQNEAQ, per germline (reference sequence). The CDR3 runs to 14 residues. V shed 1 base and J shed 5 bases, with 8 bases lying between them. The CDR3 nucleotides read TGTGCCAGCAGCTTAGGAGGAGGGACCGGGGAGCTGTTTTTT. Protein sequence: CASSLGGGTGELFF.

V and J are TRBV19 and TRBJ1-3; no clear D. The CDR3 spans 13 residues. V dropped 1 base and J dropped 4 bases, with 5 bases sitting between them. Germline assignment: CDR1 LNHDA and CDR2 SQIVND (reference sequence). CDR3 sequence: CASSIVQGNTIYF. The CDR3 DNA reads as TGTGCCAGTAGTATAGTCCAGGGAAACACCATATATTTT.

The rearrangement joins TRBV19 to TRBJ1-5, with TRBD1 matching 7 bases. Germline CDR1 and CDR2: LNHDA and SQIVND (reference sequence). The CDR3 is 15 amino acids. The V segment lost 10 bases and the J segment 1 base; nucleotides outside the gene matches: 10. The CDR3 DNA sequence: TGTGCCATCACGGGAGGGGGCCCCAGCAATCAGCCCCAGCATTTT. This sequence encodes CAITGGGPSNQPQHF.

J is TRBJ1-6 and V is TRBV6-5, with D perhaps TRBD1 (6 bases). V lost 6 bases and J 7 bases, leaving 10 bases between the germline ends. In germline, CDR1 is MNHEY, CDR2 SVGAGI. The CDR3 sequence is 13 residues long. The CDR3 protein is CASRTGYNSPLHF. As DNA, the CDR3 is TGTGCCAGCAGGACAGGATACAATTCACCCCTCCACTTT.

The genes are TRBV27 and TRBJ2-5, with a possible D match to TRBD1 (5 bases). The V end was cut by 2 bases, the J end by 4 bases, with 14 bases between. Germline assignment: CDR1 MNHEY and CDR2 SMNVEV (reference sequence). The length of the CDR3 is 15 residues. Written as DNA, the CDR3 is TGTGCCAGCAGTTTAATGTTCAGGGTTGGAGAGACCCAGTACTTC. Encoded protein: CASSLMFRVGETQYF.

The rearrangement uses TRBV5-1 and TRBJ1-3, with TRBD1 identical over 7 bases. Unmatched junction bases numbered 4, after V lost 5 bases and J lost 2 bases. Germline loops: CDR1 SGHRS, CDR2 YFSETQ. There are 14 residues in the CDR3. The CDR3 nucleotides are TGCGCCAGCAGATCACAGGGGACTGGAAACACCATATATTTT. Residues: CASRSQGTGNTIYF.

This sequence joins TRBV5-1 and TRBJ1-2; D is possibly TRBD1 (6 bases). The CDR3 spans 15 residues. Germline V gives CDR1 SGHRS, CDR2 YFSETQ. Trimming removed 5 bases from V and 5 bases from J, with 19 bases in between. CDR3 loop: CASSREDSKSYGYTF. CDR3 coding DNA: TGCGCCAGCAGTCGAGAGGACAGCAAATCATATGGCTACACCTTC. The whole variable domain, remainder taken from reference TRBV5-1 and TRBJ1-2, is KAGVTQTPRYLIKTRGQQVTLSCSPISGHRSVSWYQQTPGQGLQFLFEYFSETQRNKGNFPGRFSGRQFSNSRSEMNVSTLELGDSALYLCASSREDSKSYGYTFGSGTRLTVV.